Shown below are 28 T cell receptor beta chains from a single sample sequenced in a study of Graves' ophthalmopathy and Graves' hyperthyroidism (dated by TCRdb to the late 2010s). TCRdb lists the instrument as Illumina HiSeq 2000. For repertoire sequencing, the TCR beta CDR3 regions were amplified from RNA transcripts. HTBI primers and the Qiagen OneStep RT-PCR kit were used in a first-round RT-PCR, which was followed by a second-round multiplex PCR, size selection and purification. Using fastp trimming at Q25 and MiXCR clonotype assembly, TCRdb reanalyzed the public sequencing data and kept in-frame beta chains. Each entry merges the rows of one CDR3 protein and shows their most common DNA and genes. In this sample the table shows 220,000 or so distinct CDR3 sequences, 20% to 25% of which occur a single time. Of the sample, roughly 45% is held by the ten largest clones. Sequenced input: peripheral blood. The receptors shown here come from a woman between 45 and 60 years old with Graves' ophthalmopathy. Donor details come from another sample of the same person, matched by shared clones.

CDR3 DNA sequence: TGTGCCAGTAGTCCAAGCGGGAGGGCTCTCTACGAGCAGTACTTC. Its translation: CASSPSGRALYEQYF. V is TRBV19 and J is TRBJ2-7; 10 positions match TRBD2. The V segment lost 5 bases and the J segment 3 bases; nucleotides outside the gene matches: 7. Germline CDR1 LNHDA, CDR2 SQIVND (reference sequence). CDR3 length: 15 amino acids.

This clonotype occurred many times. This chain's CDR3 is CASSERTGGVFEQYF. CDR3 in DNA: TGTGCCAGCAGTGAAAGGACGGGAGGGGTTTTTGAGCAGTACTTC. The V call is TRBV6-1, the J call TRBJ2-7, with TRBD2 matching over 8 bases. Germline V gene lookup returns CDR1 MNHNS and CDR2 SASEGT. The ends lost 2 bases at V and 7 bases at J; junction bases unmatched: 10. The CDR3 loop spans 15 amino acids.

This clonotype showed up many times. The V call is TRBV6-1, the J call TRBJ2-7; D gene uncertain. The CDR3 has 13 amino acids. Germline V gene sequence: CDR1 MNHNS, CDR2 SASEGT. Trimming shortened V by 2 bases and J by 3 bases, and 8 bases separated the two germline ends. In DNA, the CDR3 is TGTGCCAGCAGTGAAATCGGGTTCTACGAGCAGTACTTC. This translates into CASSEIGFYEQYF.

V and J are TRBV19 and TRBJ2-2; no clear D. The germline CDR1 and CDR2 sequences are LNHDA and SQIVND (reference sequence). V was trimmed by 3 bases and J by 2 bases, leaving 10 bases between them. The CDR3 is made up of 15 amino acids. The CDR3 DNA sequence: TGTGCCAGTAGTATGCCCGAGCTCAACACCGGGGAGCTGTTTTTT. As protein: CASSMPELNTGELFF.

This clonotype showed up many times. The chain recombines TRBV19 with TRBJ1-1; the D gene is possibly TRBD1 (6 bases). There are 16 residues in the CDR3. Germline-derived CDR1 and CDR2 are LNHDA and SQIVND (reference sequence). The V end was cut by 3 bases, the J end by 0 bases, with 14 bases between. The CDR3 DNA reads TGTGCCAGTAGTATGGGGGCACAGGTCATGAACACTGAAGCTTTCTTT. Protein sequence: CASSMGAQVMNTEAFF.

This clonotype has at least ten counts. This sequence joins TRBV6-1 and TRBJ2-7, with D maybe TRBD2 (6 bases). Trimming shortened V by 10 bases and J by 3 bases, and 19 bases separated the two germline ends. This CDR3 is 14 amino acids long. Germline V gene lookup returns CDR1 MNHNS and CDR2 SASEGT. CDR3 DNA sequence: TGTGCCACCCGAGACGGTGGGGGGTTCTACGAGCAGTACTTC. Protein sequence: CATRDGGGFYEQYF.

This clonotype showed up just a few times. The chain combines TRBV18 with TRBJ2-4; D is possibly TRBD2 (6 bases). Germline CDR1 KGHSH, CDR2 LQKENI. This CDR3 spans 17 amino acids. V lost 4 bases and J 0 bases, leaving 16 bases between the germline ends. CDR3: CASSQEGGQGAKNIQYF. The CDR3 coding sequence is TGTGCCAGCTCACAGGAGGGTGGCCAAGGAGCCAAAAACATTCAGTACTTC.

This clonotype was found many times. The chain recombines TRBV14 with TRBJ2-5, with 8 bases identical to TRBD1. The CDR3 contains 14 residues. V lost 4 bases to trimming and J lost 4 bases; unmatched junction nucleotides: 5. The germline gives CDR1 SGHDN, CDR2 FVKESK. The CDR3 protein is CASSRPGGGETQYF. In nucleotides, the CDR3 is TGTGCCAGCAGCCGACCAGGGGGCGGAGAGACCCAGTACTTC.

V is TRBV7-8 and J is TRBJ2-4; weak D call: TRBD2 (6 bases). This CDR3 spans 15 amino acids. Between the trimmed V and J ends, which lost 1 base and 12 bases, there was a span of 19 bases. CDR1 and CDR2 from the germline V gene are SGHVS and FQNEAQ. The CDR3, as DNA: TGTGCCAGCAGCTTAGGACTAGGGGCGGTGGGGGATCAGTACTTC. It encodes CASSLGLGAVGDQYF.

This clonotype was observed at least ten times. V and J are TRBV19 and TRBJ2-4; 8 bases fit TRBD1. Germline V gives CDR1 LNHDA, CDR2 SQIVND (reference sequence). CDR3 size: 14 residues. The J segment lost 6 bases and the V segment lost 5 bases, leaving 6 bases of the junction unmatched. This CDR3 is CASSGRQGRNIQYF. The CDR3 nucleotides read TGTGCCAGTAGTGGTAGACAGGGGAGAAACATTCAGTACTTC.

This clonotype was counted many times. The gene calls are TRBV29-1 and TRBJ2-7, with D perhaps matching TRBD2 (5 bases). V lost 6 bases and J 6 bases, leaving 21 bases between the germline ends. The CDR3 totals 14 residues. Germline CDR1 and CDR2: SQVTM and ANQGSEA. The CDR3 region is CSVARAGLMGEQYF. CDR3 DNA sequence: TGCAGCGTCGCGAGGGCTGGCTTGATGGGCGAGCAGTACTTC.

This clonotype has at least ten counts. This chain joins TRBV2 and TRBJ2-2, with 8 bases identical to TRBD2. This CDR3 comprises 15 residues. Trimming took 7 bases from V and 3 from J; bases not matched to a gene: 7. Germline V gives CDR1 SNHLY, CDR2 FYNNEI. The CDR3 sequence is CASTLSGRDTGELFF. CDR3 coding DNA: TGTGCCAGCACCTTGAGCGGGAGAGACACCGGGGAGCTGTTTTTT.

This rearrangement joins TRBV28 to TRBJ1-2; D is undetermined. CDR3 size: 12 residues. V lost 9 bases and J 2 bases, leaving 10 bases between the germline ends. Germline-derived CDR1 and CDR2 are MDHEN and SYDVKM. CDR3 sequence reads: CASSAENYGYTF. CDR3 nucleotide sequence: TGTGCCAGTTCTGCAGAGAACTATGGCTACACCTTC.

This rearrangement joins TRBV20-1 to TRBJ2-5; weak D call: TRBD1 (6 bases). Per the germline V gene, CDR1 is DFQATT and CDR2 is SNEGSKA (reference sequence). CDR3 length: 14 amino acids. V lost 0 bases and J 7 bases, leaving 15 bases between the germline ends. CDR3 coding DNA: TGCAGTGCTAGAGATGCGGACAGTGCGACGACCCAGTACTTC. Translation: CSARDADSATTQYF.

This clonotype has at least ten counts. CDR3 nucleotides: TGTGCCAGCAGCCCTATGGGTGGGAACGGGTACGAGCAGTACTTC. Its protein product is CASSPMGGNGYEQYF. The rearrangement links TRBV7-3 to TRBJ2-7; no definite D call. CDR1 and CDR2 (germline): SGHTA, FQGTGA. Trimming pared 5 bases from V and 4 bases from J, leaving 18 bases between. The CDR3 runs 15 residues.

There are many counts of this clonotype. This sequence joins TRBV12-3 or TRBV12-4 and TRBJ1-2, with no clear D. There are 14 residues in the CDR3. The germline V and J ends were trimmed by 4 bases and 8 bases, with 17 bases remaining between them. The CDR3, as DNA: TGTGCCAGCAGTTCATCGGACGGTACTTTCGGCTACACCTTC. This translates into CASSSSDGTFGYTF.

Ten or more counts support this clonotype. The genes are TRBV19 and TRBJ2-7, with 8 bases aligning to TRBD1. V lost 6 bases to trimming and J lost 2 bases; unmatched junction nucleotides: 9. The CDR3 has 15 residues. Germline loops: CDR1 LNHDA, CDR2 SQIVND (reference sequence). The CDR3 here is CASSGQGSGPYEQYF. CDR3 nucleotide sequence: TGTGCCAGTAGCGGACAGGGATCGGGACCCTACGAGCAGTACTTC.

This clonotype showed up many times. This chain links TRBV20-1 with TRBJ2-7, with TRBD1 identical over 10 bases. The CDR3 is made up of 14 amino acids. The V gene's germline CDR1 is DFQATT and CDR2 SNEGSKA (reference sequence). Unmatched junction bases numbered 2, after V lost 1 base and J lost 2 bases. CDR3 nucleotides: TGCAGTGCTAGAGTGGGACAGGGGACCTACGAGCAGTACTTC. This translates into CSARVGQGTYEQYF.

This clonotype was observed many times. The chain links TRBV12-3 or TRBV12-4 to TRBJ2-7, with 7 bases fitting TRBD2. With 2 bases clipped from V and 4 bases from J, the junction kept 2 bases outside the gene matches. The CDR3 consists of 13 residues. For the CDR3, the DNA is TGTGCCAGCAGTTTAAGGCGGGGGTACGAGCAGTACTTC. Translating gives CASSLRRGYEQYF.

This clonotype was seen ten or more times. The CDR3 DNA sequence: TGTGCCAGCAGCCGAGGGACAGGGGGATTGGGAGAGACCCAGTACTTC. It is translated as CASSRGTGGLGETQYF. The chain carries TRBV4-2 and TRBJ2-5; 11 positions agree with TRBD1. The CDR3 has 16 amino acids. Per germline, CDR1 LGHNA and CDR2 YNFKEQ. The V gene end was trimmed by 4 bases and the J gene end by 4 bases; junction bases not matched to a gene: 8.

In this sample, this clonotype turned up many times. J is TRBJ2-5 and V is TRBV7-9, with 7 bases matching TRBD2. Germline V gene sequence: CDR1 SEHNR, CDR2 FQNEAQ (reference sequence). CDR3 length: 14 residues. The V gene end was trimmed by 0 bases and the J gene end by 5 bases; junction bases not matched to a gene: 3. CDR3 loop: CASSLADGRETQYF. The CDR3 nucleotides read TGTGCCAGCAGCTTAGCGGACGGGAGGGAGACCCAGTACTTC.

The J gene is TRBJ2-7, the V gene TRBV12-3 or TRBV12-4, with 9 bases matching TRBD1. The CDR3 consists of 14 residues. Trimming at V came to 6 bases and at J to 4 bases, leaving 7 bases not matched to a gene. The CDR3 DNA reads as TGTGCCAGCAGCAGCCCGACAGGGGGGTACGAGCAGTACTTC. Amino acid sequence: CASSSPTGGYEQYF.

The CDR3 DNA is TGCAGCGCCTCCGACAGGGAAGAGGGCTACGAGCAGTACTTC. This gives the protein CSASDREEGYEQYF. V and J are TRBV29-1 and TRBJ2-7; 7 bases are shared with TRBD1. Per the germline V gene, CDR1 is SQVTM and CDR2 is ANQGSEA. The CDR3 extends over 14 amino acids. J was trimmed by 3 bases and V by 7 bases; bases with no gene match: 12.

This clonotype was seen repeatedly, ten times or more. The V and J genes are TRBV28 and TRBJ1-1; no firm D call. CDR1 is MDHEN and CDR2 is SYDVKM in the germline V gene. The CDR3 runs 15 residues. The V end lost 3 bases, the J end lost 9 bases, and 20 bases lay between the germline ends. This CDR3 is CASSLVGRGIRQAFF. The CDR3 DNA follows: TGTGCCAGCAGTTTGGTAGGTAGAGGGATCCGACAAGCTTTCTTT. The complete variable domain, with remaining parts taken from reference TRBV28 and TRBJ1-1, reads DVKVTQSSRYLVKRTGEKVFLECVQDMDHENMFWYRQDPGLGLRLIYFSYDVKMKEKGDIPEGYSVSREKKERFSLILESASTNQTSMYLCASSLVGRGIRQAFFGQGTRLTVV.

This clonotype was found many times. The chain couples TRBV11-1 to TRBJ2-7; D is unresolved. V lost 5 bases and J lost 5, with 10 bases in between. Germline V gene sequence: CDR1 SGHAT, CDR2 FQDESV (reference sequence). This CDR3 is 12 amino acids long. The CDR3 DNA reads TGTGCCAGCAGCCAACTCTACGACGAGCAGTACTTC. Its protein is CASSQLYDEQYF.

The chain combines TRBV24-1 with TRBJ2-2; 10 bases match TRBD1. Unmatched junction bases numbered 7, after V lost 12 bases and J lost 4 bases. Germline lookup yields CDR1 KGHDR and CDR2 SFDVKD. CDR3 length: 14 residues. The CDR3 spells CAASGQGTTGELFF. For the CDR3, the DNA is TGTGCCGCCTCGGGACAGGGGACCACCGGGGAGCTGTTTTTT.

This clonotype appeared many times. CDR3 protein: CATSPAGETTGELFF. Here the CDR3 DNA reads TGTGCCACCAGCCCAGCGGGAGAGACAACCGGGGAGCTGTTTTTT. The V and J genes are TRBV24-1 and TRBJ2-2, with 8 bases matching TRBD2. V lost 7 bases and J lost 5; bases outside the gene matches: 8. Germline loops: CDR1 KGHDR, CDR2 SFDVKD. The CDR3 sequence is 15 residues long.

The sample holds many counts of this clonotype. The chain has TRBV20-1 and TRBJ1-1; 8 positions agree with TRBD1. J lost 11 bases, V lost 2 bases, and 13 bases had no gene match. Germline V gives CDR1 DFQATT, CDR2 SNEGSKA (reference sequence). The CDR3 sequence is 14 residues long. The CDR3 DNA follows: TGCAGTGCTAGATCCCCAGGGGGCGTTTTATTGGCTTTCTTT. Translated, it gives CSARSPGGVLLAFF.